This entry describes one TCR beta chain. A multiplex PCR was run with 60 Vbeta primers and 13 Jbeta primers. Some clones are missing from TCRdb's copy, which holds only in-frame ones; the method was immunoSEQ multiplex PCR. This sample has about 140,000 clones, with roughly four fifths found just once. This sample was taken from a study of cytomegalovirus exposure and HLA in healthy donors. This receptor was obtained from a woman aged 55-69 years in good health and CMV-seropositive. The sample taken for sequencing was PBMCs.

CDR3: CASSHGTGGSSYEQYF. The CDR3, as DNA: TGTGCCAGCAGCCATGGAACCGGGGGGAGCTCCTACGAGCAGTACTTC. The chain joins TRBV4-2 to TRBJ2-7; TRBD2 matches 7 bases. Germline V gene lookup returns CDR1 LGHNA and CDR2 YNFKEQ. The CDR3 sequence is 16 residues long. V was pared by 3 bases and J by 0 bases, with 8 bases of the junction left unmatched.